One sample yielded the 15 T cell receptor beta chains listed below, sequenced in a study of T cell responses to AZD1222 COVID-19 vaccine. The protocol was immunoSEQ multiplex PCR, while the TCRdb copy is restricted to in-frame clones and leaves out a portion. The table records some 100,000 clones, over 75% of them present only once. The material sequenced was peripheral blood, taken 28 days after the second AZD1222 dose. These receptors were collected from an adult who received the AZD1222 COVID-19 vaccine.

V gene TRBV7-8 combines with J gene TRBJ1-5; D gene uncertain. Germline CDR1 reads SGHVS; CDR2 reads FQNEAQ. The CDR3 consists of 13 residues. The germline V and J ends were trimmed by 3 bases and 6 bases, with 9 bases remaining between them. CDR3 region: CASSFNVGQPQHF. The DNA of the CDR3 is TGTGCCAGCAGCTTCAACGTGGGTCAGCCCCAGCATTTT. The full variable domain, its missing parts supplied by reference TRBV7-8 and TRBJ1-5, is GAGVSQSPRYKVAKRGQDVALRCDPISGHVSLFWYQQALGQGPEFLTYFQNEAQLDKSGLPSDRFFAERPEGSVSTLKIQRTQQEDSAVYLCASSFNVGQPQHFGDGTRLSIL.

The chain recombines TRBV5-1 with TRBJ2-1; 9 bases are shared with TRBD2. The CDR3 is made up of 17 amino acids. Per germline, CDR1 SGHRS and CDR2 YFSETQ. V trimming: 1 base; J trimming: 0 bases; junction bases outside the gene matches: 5. This chain's CDR3 is CASSLRASGISYNEQFF. In DNA form, the CDR3 reads TGCGCCAGCAGCTTGCGGGCTAGCGGGATCTCCTACAATGAGCAGTTCTTC. The complete variable domain, with remaining parts taken from reference TRBV5-1 and TRBJ2-1, reads KAGVTQTPRYLIKTRGQQVTLSCSPISGHRSVSWYQQTPGQGLQFLFEYFSETQRNKGNFPGRFSGRQFSNSRSEMNVSTLELGDSALYLCASSLRASGISYNEQFFGPGTRLTVL.

This clone was counted a few times. The V gene is TRBV4-1, the J gene TRBJ2-3, with 8 bases aligning to TRBD2. J gave up 1 base and V 4 bases, and 10 bases lay outside the gene matches. Germline CDR1 is MGHRA and CDR2 is YSYEKL. CDR3 size: 17 residues. CDR3 protein: CASSPLLTSDGTDTQYF. The CDR3 nucleotides are TGCGCCAGCAGCCCATTGCTGACTAGCGATGGCACAGATACGCAGTATTTT.

V usage is TRBV30 and J usage is TRBJ1-3; 7 bases are shared with TRBD1. J gave up 6 bases and V 5 bases, and 10 bases lay outside the gene matches. CDR1 GTSNPN and CDR2 SVGIG come from the germline V gene (reference sequence). This CDR3 has 14 amino acids. The CDR3 DNA reads TGTGCCTGGGGTCTAGGGGGCGCGGAAAACACCATATATTTT. Translated: CAWGLGGAENTIYF.

The chain links TRBV12-3 or TRBV12-4 to TRBJ1-1; D is undetermined. The CDR3 covers 11 residues. V dropped 5 bases and J dropped 0 bases, with 1 base sitting between them. CDR3 bases: TGTGCCAGCAGTATGAACACTGAAGCTTTCTTT. This sequence encodes CASSMNTEAFF.

V and J are TRBV10-3 and TRBJ2-3; 7 bases are a match to TRBD2. CDR3 length: 15 residues. The germline CDR1 and CDR2 sequences are ENHRY and SYGVKD. V lost 2 bases and J lost 0; bases outside the gene matches: 2. CDR3 sequence reads: CAISESGVSTDTQYF. The CDR3 DNA is TGTGCCATCAGTGAGAGCGGGGTTAGCACAGATACGCAGTATTTT.

The rearrangement joins TRBV7-6 to TRBJ1-1; TRBD1 is a possible D gene (6 bases). Trimming shortened V by 5 bases and J by 4 bases, and 17 bases separated the two germline ends. The CDR3 covers 15 residues. Germline V lookup: CDR1 SGHVS, CDR2 FNYEAQ. The chain's CDR3 is CASSLPRQDGTEAFF. Written as DNA, the CDR3 is TGTGCCAGCAGCCTCCCCCGACAGGACGGCACTGAAGCTTTCTTT. Full variable domain (remainder filled in from reference TRBV7-6 and TRBJ1-1): GAGVSQSPRYKVTKRGQDVALRCDPISGHVSLYWYRQALGQGPEFLTYFNYEAQQDKSGLPNDRFSAERPEGSISTLTIQRTEQRDSAMYRCASSLPRQDGTEAFFGQGTRLTVV.

The rearrangement uses TRBV6-2 or TRBV6-3 and TRBJ1-4; 7 nucleotides line up with TRBD1. Germline lookup yields CDR1 MNHEY and CDR2 SVGEGT. J gave up 2 bases and V 6 bases, and 6 bases lay outside the gene matches. CDR3 length: 15 amino acids. The CDR3 loop is CASSLQGMTNEKLFF. Here the CDR3 DNA reads TGTGCCAGCAGCCTACAGGGGATGACTAATGAAAAACTGTTTTTT.

The chain couples TRBV5-8 to TRBJ1-2; D possibly corresponds to TRBD1 (6 bases). Germline V gene lookup returns CDR1 SGHTS and CDR2 YDEGEE. The CDR3 spans 13 residues. V was cut by 0 bases and J by 3 bases, with 6 bases left in between. For the CDR3, the DNA is TGTGCCAGCAGCTTGGACAGGGACTATGGCTACACCTTC. The encoded protein is CASSLDRDYGYTF.

This chain uses TRBV23-1 with TRBJ1-2, with a possible D match to TRBD1 (5 bases). TRBV23-1 is treated as an ORF (open reading frame) with a function not yet certain. The length of the CDR3 is 13 residues. Between the trimmed V and J ends, which lost 5 bases and 4 bases, there was a span of 11 bases. CDR3 coding DNA: TGCGCCAGCAGTTGTTGGGGGTGCTATGGCTACACCTTC. As protein: CASSCWGCYGYTF.

This clone showed up just a few times. The genes are TRBV6-2 or TRBV6-3 and TRBJ2-1; D is possibly TRBD2 (6 bases). The germline CDR1 and CDR2 sequences are MNHEY and SVGEGT. The CDR3 has 15 amino acids. V shed 6 bases and J shed 4 bases, with 16 bases lying between them. The CDR3 region has the DNA TGTGCCAGCAGCCACTTCCGCGGGGTATACAATGAGCAGTTCTTC. Protein: CASSHFRGVYNEQFF.

V is TRBV12-3 or TRBV12-4 and J is TRBJ1-1; D is uncertain. The CDR3 has 12 amino acids. V dropped 3 bases and J dropped 6 bases, with 8 bases sitting between them. As DNA, the CDR3 is TGTGCCAGCAGTTTTTCAGGCGCTGAAGCTTTCTTT. As protein: CASSFSGAEAFF.

The genes are TRBV7-9 and TRBJ1-3; TRBD1 matches at 12 bases. Trimming at V came to 3 bases and at J to 0 bases, leaving 3 bases not matched to a gene. Germline V CDR1 and CDR2: SEHNR, FQNEAQ (reference sequence). The CDR3 spans 17 residues. Written as DNA, the CDR3 is TGTGCCAGCAGCTTGGGACAGGGGGCCTACTCTGGAAACACCATATATTTT. It yields the protein CASSLGQGAYSGNTIYF. Drawing the rest from reference TRBV7-9 and TRBJ1-3, the complete variable domain is DTGVSQNPRHKITKRGQNVTFRCDPISEHNRLYWYRQTLGQGPEFLTYFQNEAQLEKSRLLSDRFSAERPKGSFSTLEIQRTEQGDSAMYLCASSLGQGAYSGNTIYFGEGSWLTVV.

The chain uses TRBV7-3 and TRBJ2-7, with D perhaps TRBD1 or TRBD2 (6 bases each). Germline lookup yields CDR1 SGHTA and CDR2 FQGTGA. This CDR3 region has 16 residues. The V and J ends lost 0 bases and 2 bases respectively, with 14 bases between them. CDR3 amino acids: CASSLTPGASTYEQYF. For the CDR3, the DNA is TGTGCCAGCAGCTTAACTCCGGGGGCATCAACCTACGAGCAGTACTTC.

This chain links TRBV27 with TRBJ2-1, with 10 bases that match TRBD1. The CDR3 is made up of 17 amino acids. CDR1 and CDR2 (germline): MNHEY, SMNVEV (reference sequence). J was trimmed by 4 bases and V by 4 bases; bases with no gene match: 10. The CDR3 sequence: CASSSPLRQGAYNEQFF. CDR3 nucleotides: TGTGCCAGCAGTTCCCCACTAAGACAGGGGGCTTACAATGAGCAGTTCTTC.